This T cell receptor beta chain came from a study of T and B cells in COVID-19 patients. Study-level findings and limits: Active COVID-19 showed highly clonal TRB repertoires; recovery showed diversity and richness above healthy donors. There were some 2,300 TCR clusters exclusive to the recovered cohort, a few dozen with low generation probability. No sequencing was yet done of CD4+, regulatory or CD8+ subsets, or of SARS-CoV-2-responsive or tetramer+ sorted cells.

BIOMED2 TRB-A/B primer pools were used in multiplex TRB PCR. Via MiXCR, TCRdb re-called the multiplex PCR reads, giving one row per CDR3 protein. The sample lists roughly 9,000 distinct CDR3 sequences, 25% to 30% occurring once. From blood, roughly 220-550 ng of genomic DNA served as TRB template. The CDR3 totals 13 residues. Looked up from germline, CDR1 is KGHSH and CDR2 is LQKENI. Trimming removed 5 bases from V and 9 bases from J, with 11 bases in between. Comments on this clonotype: Its antigen remains unknown.

The V and J genes are TRBV18 and TRBJ1-6; the D gene is possibly TRBD1 (5 bases). Sequencing was performed on blood. The clonotype was recovered from a human donor who had recovered from COVID-19. The CDR3 DNA sequence: TGTGCCAGCTCAGGGGACCAGTTTTCACCCCTCCACTTT. It encodes CASSGDQFSPLHF.